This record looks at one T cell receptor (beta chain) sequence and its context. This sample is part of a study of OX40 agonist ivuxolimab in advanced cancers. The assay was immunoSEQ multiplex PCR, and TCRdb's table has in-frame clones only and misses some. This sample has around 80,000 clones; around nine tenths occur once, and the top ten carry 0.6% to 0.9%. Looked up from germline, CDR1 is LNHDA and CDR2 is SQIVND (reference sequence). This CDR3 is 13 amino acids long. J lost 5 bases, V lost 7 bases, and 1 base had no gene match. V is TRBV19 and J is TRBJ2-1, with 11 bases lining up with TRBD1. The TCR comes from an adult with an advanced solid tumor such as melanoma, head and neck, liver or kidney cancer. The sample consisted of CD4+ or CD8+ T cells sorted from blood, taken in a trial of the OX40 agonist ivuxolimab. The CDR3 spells CASKGQGDNEQFF. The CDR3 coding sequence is TGTGCCAGTAAGGGACAGGGGGACAATGAGCAGTTCTTC.